This paragraph reports one T cell receptor beta chain. Its specific antigen is unknown. Per-base quality was not reported, and no clone a single base away is much larger than it. These data are taken from a study of shared clonotypes between healthy human individuals (dated by TCRdb to the early 2020s). As for the study more broadly: A couple of women and a few men aged 18 to 49 years were included in the cohort. For each donor, three plates each were used for CD4 naive and CD4 memory, two plates were used for CD8 naive, and one plate was used for CD8 memory. To estimate repertoire size and how much clonotypes are shared between individuals, the study performed deep sequencing of blood TCR repertoires from a few healthy adults. Libraries were prepared and TCR repertoires were sequenced by different laboratories using diverse techniques, in order to increase sequencing depth and limit assay-specific biases. Leukapheresis yielded between about 0.94 and 10 billion PBMCs per donor. The paper as a whole reports these results and caveats: Pairwise subsampling indicated that sequencing depth was expected to affect the degree of clonotype sharing among donors. Sampling was restricted to blood, and TCR repertoires in tissues likely differ from the TCR repertoires found in blood. Naive subsets generally had larger estimated clonotype richness than memory subsets did. Because the study included only a small number of donors, the genetic and exposure-history diversity represented was limited. Even with the large sequencing depth, rarefaction of the sorted-subset datasets indicated that sequencing was incomplete. When several donors were compared, the shared fraction of clonotypes was around 4.6% for naive CD4, about 4% for naive CD8, roughly 2.3% for memory CD4, and around 0.4% for memory CD8. Higher generation probabilities were observed for clonotypes shared by all four sorted-subset donors than for non-shared clonotypes.

The donors were healthy, HIV-negative adults who had no recently reported acute infections or vaccinations. Every donor was a Caucasian adult living in Nashville, Tennessee, USA. Magnetic negative selection was used to enrich CD4+ T cells, after which naive cells were positively selected on CD45RA and the negative fraction became the memory subset. After blood collection by leukapheresis, PBMCs were isolated using Ficoll-Histopaque density gradient centrifugation and then cryopreserved in the vapor phase of liquid nitrogen. Purity and quantity of every magnetically sorted T cell population were checked by analytical flow cytometry. Each sorted fraction had its genomic DNA isolated and then quantified by UV absorbance on a Nanodrop 2000c. Using the deep immunoSEQ assay, TCR CDR3 regions were amplified from genomic DNA by multiplex PCR. For each cell subset, the extracted genomic DNA was distributed evenly across all wells of several immunoSEQ 96-well plates, and each plate served as one replicate. For sorted subsets, 200 to 250 ng genomic DNA, equal to 25,000 to 35,000 T cell genomes, was loaded into each replicate PCR. The purified libraries were quantified using a Qubit 3.0 fluorometer, sized with a Bioanalyzer 2100, and then quantified again using the KAPA Library Quantification kit. Every immunoSEQ 96-well plate was sequenced on a separate single-read 150-cycle Illumina NextSeq 550 flow cell. Per the original workflow: Because the immunoSEQ output held only junctional sequences and lacked quality scores, the filtering could not match the filtering applied to full-length reads. Sequences were annotated with PyIR, a Python wrapper for IgBLAST v1.9, using IMGT germline references to assign V/J genes and CDR3. Reads were removed for weak V/J assignments (E-value above 1e-6), missing CDR3, stop codons, out-of-frame junctions, or ambiguous translated residues. V3J clonotypes were defined as sequences sharing the same inferred V gene, J gene, and CDR3 amino acid sequence. The percentage overlap between two repertoires was calculated by dividing the number of shared unique clonotypes by the size of the smaller repertoire. RTK rarefaction, the Chao1 estimator, and Recon v2.1 estimates of unobserved clonotypes were used to assess repertoire richness. Generation probabilities were computed with OLGA for all TCRbeta clonotypes obtained by the gDNA method from several donors. In its TCRdb copy, this immuneACCESS table keeps in-frame sequences only and misses some clones. Where compared with another copy, unresolved V genes explain less than half of these, and the others have no known cause. The V and J calls and clone size were taken over from that table, and D and trimming were inferred from the DNA. The sample contains 2 million to 2.5 million clones, approximately 95% of them found a single time. The biggest ten clones account for about 0.39% of the sample.

V and J are trimmed by 6 bases and 3 bases, and the gene matches miss 6 bases of the junction. Measured from the cysteine to the phenylalanine, the CDR3 is 15 residues long. Only the CDR3 DNA is retained, 45 bases long and in frame from the first base. CDR1 and CDR2, per the germline V gene, are MDHEN and SYDVKM. This chain joins TRBV28 to TRBJ2-3, and TRBD2 aligns with 10 junction nucleotides. The sequenced sample consisted of naive CD4+ T cells from PBMCs. The cell subset or site label for this specimen denotes: CD45RA+ positively selected. The receptor's source is a man younger than 35 in good health. Some clones in this sample may be carry-over from other donors' samples. DNA sequence: TGTGCCAGCAGCCAAACTAGCGGGATAACAGATACGCAGTATTTT. This sequence encodes CASSQTSGITDTQYF.